These T cell receptor beta chains were read from a single sample in a study of blood T cell repertoires in COVID-19. Profiling relied on immunoSEQ multiplex PCR, and the TCRdb table lists in-frame clones only, not all of them. Of around 280,000 clones in the sample, nearly 90% were seen once. Sequencing was performed on PBMCs or T cells enriched from blood (not recorded which). These TCRs come from a woman between 18 and 30 years old with acute COVID-19. Each CDR3 is given with its conserved first and last residue. The D gene is left open where the match is weak. Expanded clones get a size class; other rows say once, few or many, or leave the size out.

abundance	d_gene	v_gene	j_gene	CDR3aa	CDR3nt
.	TRBD1	TRBV30	TRBJ2-7	CAWNSGTGNYEQYF	TGTGCCTGGAACTCTGGGACAGGGAACTACGAGCAGTACTTC
.	.	TRBV19	TRBJ1-1	CASSVRGRNTEAFF	TGTGCCAGTAGTGTCCGGGGGAGGAACACTGAAGCTTTCTTT
.	TRBD2	TRBV7-9	TRBJ2-1	CASSKLAGTSGTTPSDEQFF	TGTGCCAGCAGCAAGCTCGCCGGGACTAGCGGGACCACGCCTTCTGATGAGCAGTTCTTC
.	.	TRBV30	TRBJ2-1	CAWSPLGLAAEQFF	TGTGCCTGGAGTCCCCTCGGGTTAGCTGCTGAGCAGTTCTTC
.	TRBD1	TRBV6-5	TRBJ1-3	CASSPTGAGNTIYF	TGTGCCAGCAGCCCGACAGGGGCTGGAAACACCATATATTTT
.	TRBD1	TRBV2	TRBJ2-7	CASSGGTVNEQYF	TGTGCCAGCAGCGGTGGGACAGTAAACGAGCAGTACTTC
.	TRBD1	TRBV27	TRBJ1-5	CASRPLGTADYSNQPQHF	TGTGCCAGCAGGCCCTTAGGGACAGCCGACTATAGCAATCAGCCCCAGCATTTT
.	TRBD1	TRBV5-5	TRBJ1-5	CASSLAGGQNNQPQHF	TGTGCCAGCAGCTTGGCCGGGGGACAGAACAATCAGCCCCAGCATTTT
.	TRBD2	TRBV10-3	TRBJ2-2	CAISAGRLANTGELFF	TGTGCCATCAGTGCCGGGAGGCTAGCGAACACCGGGGAGCTGTTTTTT
.	.	TRBV27	TRBJ2-7	CASSPPRRKYTYEQYF	TGTGCCAGCAGTCCCCCCCGGCGGAAGTATACCTACGAGCAGTACTTC
.	.	TRBV6-5	TRBJ2-1	CASRRDSSYNEQFF	TGTGCCAGCAGACGGGACTCCTCGTACAATGAGCAGTTCTTC
.	TRBD1	TRBV5-1	TRBJ2-7	CASSSNRDSSYEQYF	TGCGCCAGCAGCTCCAACCGGGACAGCTCCTACGAGCAGTACTTC
.	TRBD1	TRBV19	TRBJ1-5	CASTTGGPVSNQPQHF	TGTGCCAGTACGACAGGGGGTCCGGTCAGCAATCAGCCCCAGCATTTT
.	TRBD1	TRBV28	TRBJ2-7	CASSFSPGTGTYEQYF	TGTGCCAGCAGTTTTTCTCCCGGGACAGGGACATACGAGCAGTACTTC
.	.	TRBV6-2/TRBV6-3	TRBJ2-1	CASSLRSYNEQFF	TGTGCCAGCAGCCTCCGCTCCTACAATGAGCAGTTCTTC
.	.	TRBV23-1	TRBJ1-4	CASSQHKPQDIATNEKLFF	TGCGCCAGCAGTCAACATAAACCTCAGGACATCGCAACTAATGAAAAACTGTTTTTT
.	TRBD1	TRBV6-5	TRBJ1-2	CASSYRRGRDYGYTF	TGTGCCAGCAGTTACCGCAGGGGGCGTGACTATGGCTACACCTTC
.	TRBD1	TRBV7-8	TRBJ2-7	CASSFPDRVYEQYF	TGTGCCAGCAGCTTCCCGGACAGGGTCTACGAGCAGTACTTC
.	TRBD2	TRBV19	TRBJ2-1	CASKKLAGGPREQFF	TGTGCCAGTAAAAAGCTAGCGGGAGGGCCGCGGGAGCAGTTCTTC
.	TRBD1	TRBV7-9	TRBJ2-7	CASSARDRIYEQYF	TGTGCCAGCAGCGCCAGGGACAGAATCTACGAGCAGTACTTC
.	TRBD1	TRBV7-8	TRBJ2-7	CASSNVGDRGSYEQYF	TGTGCCAGCAGCAACGTCGGGGACAGGGGGTCCTACGAGCAGTACTTC
.	.	TRBV6-6	TRBJ2-7	CASAAGGLSYEQYF	TGTGCCAGCGCCGCTGGGGGCCTCTCCTACGAGCAGTACTTC
.	TRBD1	TRBV2	TRBJ2-1	CASRVGTDKYNEQFF	TGTGCCAGCAGGGTGGGGACAGACAAGTACAATGAGCAGTTCTTC
.	.	TRBV27	TRBJ1-1	CASSFGGNTEAFF	TGTGCCAGCAGTTTTGGAGGGAACACTGAAGCTTTCTTT
few	.	TRBV29-1	TRBJ1-4	CGFGRDEKLFF	TGTGGTTTTGGTCGGGATGAAAAACTGTTTTTT
.	.	TRBV3-1/TRBV3-2	TRBJ2-3	CASSTGTIASNTQYF	TGTGCCAGCAGCACCGGGACAATCGCTTCCAATACGCAGTATTTT
few	.	TRBV9	TRBJ2-5	CASSVDQRETQYF	TGTGCCAGCAGCGTAGACCAGCGGGAGACCCAGTACTTC
.	TRBD2	TRBV5-5	TRBJ2-7	CASSLRGSGRPYEQYF	TGTGCCAGCAGCTTGCGGGGTAGCGGGAGGCCCTACGAGCAGTACTTC
.	TRBD1	TRBV7-2	TRBJ1-2	CASSLSTSDRGLGYTF	TGTGCCAGCAGCTTAAGCACCTCGGACAGGGGGCTTGGCTACACCTTC
.	.	TRBV28	TRBJ2-2	CASSPYTGELFF	TGTGCCAGCAGTCCGTACACCGGGGAGCTGTTTTTT
.	TRBD2	TRBV11-3	TRBJ2-1	CASSNHRGGGGDNEQFF	TGTGCCAGCAGCAACCACCGCGGGGGCGGGGGGGACAATGAGCAGTTCTTC
.	TRBD2	TRBV27	TRBJ2-7	CATSPGTSSDEQYF	TGTGCCACCTCTCCAGGGACTAGCTCCGACGAGCAGTACTTC
once	TRBD2	TRBV3-1/TRBV3-2	TRBJ2-3	CASSPSGRATDTQYF	TGTGCCAGCAGCCCTAGCGGGAGAGCCACAGATACGCAGTATTTT
.	TRBD2	TRBV4-1	TRBJ2-1	CASSRNRAYGTKYNEQFF	TGCGCCAGCAGCCGAAACCGCGCCTACGGGACTAAGTACAATGAGCAGTTCTTC
few	.	TRBV7-2	TRBJ2-7	CASSLVGTPLYEQYF	TGTGCCAGCAGCTTAGTTGGGACTCCCCTTTACGAGCAGTACTTC
once	.	TRBV30	TRBJ1-5	CAWSRGGRDQPQHF	TGTGCCTGGAGCCGTGGGGGCAGGGATCAGCCCCAGCATTTT
.	TRBD2	TRBV6-4	TRBJ2-3	CATSTGTSYADTQYF	TGTGCCACCTCGACCGGGACTAGCTACGCAGATACGCAGTATTTT
.	TRBD1	TRBV19	TRBJ1-1	CASSISTGGWTLRRTTEAFF	TGTGCCAGTAGTATATCAACAGGGGGCTGGACTCTTAGGAGGACCACTGAAGCTTTCTTT
.	.	TRBV5-1	TRBJ1-3	CASSLAGSGNTIYF	TGCGCCAGCAGCTTGGCAGGCTCTGGAAACACCATATATTTT
.	.	TRBV18	TRBJ2-1	CASSSGLFISYNEQFF	TGTGCCAGCTCATCCGGACTATTCATCTCCTACAATGAGCAGTTCTTC
.	TRBD1	TRBV18	TRBJ1-2	CASSPPYWDSTNYGYTF	TGTGCCAGCTCACCACCGTACTGGGACAGCACTAACTATGGCTACACCTTC
.	.	TRBV27	TRBJ2-3	CASSLRGYRSPPTDTQYF	TGTGCCAGCAGTTTAAGAGGTTATAGATCCCCCCCCACAGATACGCAGTATTTT
once	.	TRBV7-9	TRBJ2-7	CASSLEAAESEQYF	TGTGCCAGCAGCTTAGAAGCGGCCGAGTCCGAGCAGTACTTC
.	.	TRBV19	TRBJ2-7	CASSSAGSSSYEQYF	TGTGCCAGTAGTAGTGCGGGTTCGAGCTCCTACGAGCAGTACTTC
.	.	TRBV19	TRBJ1-5	CASSILGGLGQHF	TGTGCCAGTAGTATACTCGGCGGGTTGGGTCAGCATTTT
.	TRBD2	TRBV7-2	TRBJ2-1	CASSLRRENEQFF	TGTGCCAGCAGCTTACGGCGGGAGAATGAGCAGTTCTTC
.	.	TRBV15	TRBJ1-6	CATSRLPSRGASSYNSPLHF	TGTGCCACCAGCAGATTACCTTCCCGTGGGGCGAGCTCCTATAATTCACCCCTCCACTTT
.	.	TRBV7-2	TRBJ2-7	CASSEDRGLYEQYF	TGTGCCAGCAGCGAGGACCGGGGACTCTACGAGCAGTACTTC
.	.	TRBV19	TRBJ1-2	CASKFRDHGYTF	TGTGCCAGTAAGTTCCGAGATCATGGCTACACCTTC
once	.	TRBV4-2	TRBJ2-1	CASSQIGQGALNPGLAGSYNEQFF	TGTGCCAGCAGCCAAATCGGACAGGGGGCCCTTAACCCCGGACTAGCGGGGTCCTACAATGAGCAGTTCTTC
.	TRBD1	TRBV6-5	TRBJ1-1	CASSTQTGATEAFF	TGTGCCAGCAGCACCCAGACAGGGGCTACTGAAGCTTTCTTT
.	.	TRBV7-9	TRBJ2-3	CASVGGGETSTDTQYF	TGTGCCAGCGTCGGCGGGGGCGAAACTAGCACAGATACGCAGTATTTT
.	TRBD2	TRBV7-7	TRBJ2-3	CASSLGSSGGQNTQYF	TGTGCCAGCAGCTTAGGATCTAGCGGGGGACAGAATACGCAGTATTTT
once	.	TRBV3-1/TRBV3-2	TRBJ2-7	CASSQGPVWTDIYEQYF	TGTGCCAGCAGCCAAGGGCCTGTTTGGACAGACATCTACGAGCAGTACTTC